The rows below give T cell receptor beta chains drawn from one sample of a study of Graves' ophthalmopathy and Graves' hyperthyroidism. TCRdb itself ran the multiplex PCR reads through MiXCR, one entry per CDR3 protein. Of approximately 150,000 distinct CDR3 sequences detected, 39% appear once; the ten largest clones hold approximately 9%. The specimen sequenced was peripheral blood. The receptors were gathered from a man aged 25 to 40 with Graves' ophthalmopathy. Both conserved end residues are part of each CDR3. The order of the fields is V gene, D gene, CDR3 length, clone size, J gene, CDR3 DNA, CDR3 protein. The D gene is left open where the match is weak. Rows may omit the clone size; those that give it use once, few, many or a size class.

v_call: TRBV6-1; d_call: TRBD1; cdr3_length: 13; clone_size: once; j_call: TRBJ2-5; cdr3_nt: TGTGCCAGCAGCAACAGGGGGGAAGAGACCCAGTACTTC; cdr3_aa: CASSNRGEETQYF
v_call: TRBV30; d_call: -; cdr3_length: 13; clone_size: many; j_call: TRBJ1-5; cdr3_nt: TGTGCCTGGAGTGAAGATAGCAATCAGCCCCAGCATTTT; cdr3_aa: CAWSEDSNQPQHF
v_call: TRBV29-1; d_call: -; cdr3_length: 11; clone_size: many; j_call: TRBJ1-2; cdr3_nt: TGCAGCGCGTTCGATAACTATGGCTACACCTTC; cdr3_aa: CSAFDNYGYTF
v_call: TRBV2; d_call: -; cdr3_length: 13; clone_size: many; j_call: TRBJ2-7; cdr3_nt: TGTGCCAGCAGTGAAGGGGGATCCTACGAGCAGTACTTC; cdr3_aa: CASSEGGSYEQYF
v_call: TRBV19; d_call: -; cdr3_length: 13; clone_size: -; j_call: TRBJ1-1; cdr3_nt: TGTGCCAGTAGTATTCGGCCTGACACTGAAGCTTTCTTT; cdr3_aa: CASSIRPDTEAFF
v_call: TRBV6-1; d_call: -; cdr3_length: 15; clone_size: few; j_call: TRBJ1-2; cdr3_nt: TGTGCCAGCATAGAATCCTGGACAGCTAACTATGGCTACACCTTC; cdr3_aa: CASIESWTANYGYTF
v_call: TRBV28; d_call: -; cdr3_length: 12; clone_size: -; j_call: TRBJ1-1; cdr3_nt: TGTGCCAGCAGGGGGGCCCAAGCGATGGCTTTCTTT; cdr3_aa: CASRGAQAMAFF
v_call: TRBV28; d_call: TRBD1; cdr3_length: 14; clone_size: many; j_call: TRBJ2-7; cdr3_nt: TGTGCCAGCACCGACCCGGGACAGGGCTACGAGCAGTACTTC; cdr3_aa: CASTDPGQGYEQYF
v_call: TRBV28; d_call: -; cdr3_length: 11; clone_size: -; j_call: TRBJ1-1; cdr3_nt: TGTGCCAGCGTGGGGTACACTGAAGCTTTCTTT; cdr3_aa: CASVGYTEAFF
v_call: TRBV6-1; d_call: TRBD1; cdr3_length: 14; clone_size: -; j_call: TRBJ1-1; cdr3_nt: TGTGCCAACAGTAAAGGGACAGGGCATACTGAAGCTTTCTTT; cdr3_aa: CANSKGTGHTEAFF
v_call: TRBV7-9; d_call: TRBD2; cdr3_length: 13; clone_size: -; j_call: TRBJ2-7; cdr3_nt: TGTGCCAGCAGCCCCTCTCCGGGGGGCGAGCAGTACTTC; cdr3_aa: CASSPSPGGEQYF
v_call: TRBV12-3/TRBV12-4; d_call: TRBD1; cdr3_length: 15; clone_size: -; j_call: TRBJ1-1; cdr3_nt: TGTGCCAGCAGTTTGGCGGACAGGGCATCCGCTGAAGCTTTCTTT; cdr3_aa: CASSLADRASAEAFF
v_call: TRBV30; d_call: TRBD2; cdr3_length: 15; clone_size: many; j_call: TRBJ2-7; cdr3_nt: TGTGCCTTCAGGATCCTCGGGAGCGGGAGCTACGAGCAGTACTTC; cdr3_aa: CAFRILGSGSYEQYF
v_call: TRBV28; d_call: TRBD1; cdr3_length: 15; clone_size: many; j_call: TRBJ2-7; cdr3_nt: TGTGCCAGCAGTATTCCGGGACAGTCACGGTGGGAGCAGTACTTC; cdr3_aa: CASSIPGQSRWEQYF
v_call: TRBV12-3/TRBV12-4; d_call: -; cdr3_length: 15; clone_size: few; j_call: TRBJ2-7; cdr3_nt: TGTGCCAGCAGCCAAAAGACAGCACGCTCCTACGAGCAGTACTTC; cdr3_aa: CASSQKTARSYEQYF
v_call: TRBV12-3/TRBV12-4; d_call: -; cdr3_length: 14; clone_size: -; j_call: TRBJ2-5; cdr3_nt: TGTGCCAGCAGAGGACAGCTCAACCAAGAGACCCAGTACTTC; cdr3_aa: CASRGQLNQETQYF
v_call: TRBV6-1; d_call: -; cdr3_length: 12; clone_size: once; j_call: TRBJ2-5; cdr3_nt: TGTGCCAGCAGTCGCCCCCAAGAGACCCAGTACTTC; cdr3_aa: CASSRPQETQYF
v_call: TRBV28; d_call: -; cdr3_length: 12; clone_size: few; j_call: TRBJ1-1; cdr3_nt: TGTGCCAGCAGTTTCGGAGACACTGAAGCTTTCTTT; cdr3_aa: CASSFGDTEAFF
v_call: TRBV6-1; d_call: -; cdr3_length: 14; clone_size: -; j_call: TRBJ1-5; cdr3_nt: TGTGCCAGCAGTGACTGGGGAATCAATCAGCCCCAGCATTTT; cdr3_aa: CASSDWGINQPQHF